The 22 T cell receptor beta chains given below trace back to one sample, sequenced in a study of cytomegalovirus exposure and HLA in healthy donors. The PCR was carried out with 60 Vbeta primers and 13 Jbeta primers. Only in-frame clones appear in the TCRdb table, and some are missing; sequencing was by immunoSEQ multiplex PCR. There are about 190,000 clones in the sample; over 60% occur only once, and more than 4.5% lies in the top ten. The sequencing sample was made of PBMCs. Receptor source: a man in his thirties or forties in good health and CMV-seropositive.

This chain joins TRBV11-2 and TRBJ2-2; D possibly corresponds to TRBD2 (6 bases). Trimming stripped 4 bases from V and 5 bases from J, with 14 bases between. CDR3 size: 15 residues. Germline V gene data show CDR1 as SGHAT and CDR2 as FQNNGV. The CDR3 nucleotides are TGTGCCAGCAGCTCCCGACTAGAGGGGACCGGGGAGCTGTTTTTT. Translation gives CASSSRLEGTGELFF. The variable domain in full, with the rest retrieved from reference TRBV11-2 and TRBJ2-2, is EAGVAQSPRYKIIEKRQSVAFWCNPISGHATLYWYQQILGQGPKLLIQFQNNGVVDDSQLPKDRFSAERLKGVDSTLKIQPAKLEDSAVYLCASSSRLEGTGELFFGEGSRLTVL.

V is TRBV4-1 and J is TRBJ2-7, with D possibly matching TRBD2 (6 bases). The CDR3 has 14 amino acids. Germline V gene sequence: CDR1 MGHRA, CDR2 YSYEKL. Trimming pared 8 bases from V and 2 bases from J, leaving 16 bases between. CDR3 DNA: TGCGCCAGCGTACCCGGGAGACCTACCTACGAGCAGTACTTC. Its translation is CASVPGRPTYEQYF.

The CDR3 DNA sequence: TGTGCCAGCAGTGCGCGGTCCCGACGCTGGGAGCAGTACTTC. Its protein product is CASSARSRRWEQYF. The chain links TRBV7-9 to TRBJ2-7; D is uncertain. V was cut by 6 bases and J by 7 bases, with 19 bases left in between. Germline V lookup: CDR1 SEHNR, CDR2 FQNEAQ (reference sequence). The length of the CDR3 is 14 residues.

V and J are TRBV18 and TRBJ1-2; unclear D gene. Trimming removed 0 bases at V and 4 bases at J, with 9 bases between. The CDR3 has 14 residues. The germline V gene encodes CDR1 KGHSH and CDR2 LQKENI. The CDR3 loop reads CASSPPGTSYGYTF. The CDR3 DNA reads TGTGCCAGCTCACCACCGGGCACCTCCTATGGCTACACCTTC.

The chain employs TRBV5-6 and TRBJ1-2, with 8 positions matching TRBD1. The CDR3 totals 15 residues. Germline CDR1 is SGHDT and CDR2 is YYEEEE. With V trimmed by 4 bases and J by 4 bases, 9 bases remained unmatched. DNA of the CDR3: TGTGCCAGCAGCCCCTCGACAGGGGCGTCCTATGGCTACACCTTC. Translated, it gives CASSPSTGASYGYTF.

This chain joins TRBV11-2 and TRBJ2-1; D is possibly TRBD2 (6 bases). The V gene's germline CDR1 is SGHAT and CDR2 FQNNGV. The CDR3 contains 15 residues. V was shortened by 2 bases and J by 4 bases, with 12 bases between the two germline ends. CDR3 amino acids: CASSLRSSEYNEQFF. CDR3 sequence (DNA): TGTGCCAGCAGCTTAAGGTCTAGCGAGTACAATGAGCAGTTCTTC.

This clone was counted once. CDR3 nucleotide sequence: TGTGCCAGCAGCAAAGCTCCACTAGCGGAAGACGGGATTAAAAACTACGAGCAGTACTTC. Amino acids: CASSKAPLAEDGIKNYEQYF. V is TRBV21-1 and J is TRBJ2-7; the table gives TRBD2 as D, unverified against the DNA. TRBV21-1 has pseudogene status. The CDR3 consists of 20 residues.

The V gene is TRBV4-2, the J gene TRBJ2-5; D call uncertain. The V gene's germline CDR1 is LGHNA and CDR2 YNFKEQ. The CDR3 runs 14 residues. The V and J ends lost 1 base and 5 bases respectively, with 11 bases between them. The CDR3 bases are TGTGCCAGCAGCCAAGGGCTCGGGTTGGAGACCCAGTACTTC. Translation: CASSQGLGLETQYF.

The chain links TRBV7-2 to TRBJ2-2, with no clear D. This CDR3 is 11 amino acids long. Trimming cost V 5 bases and J 7 bases, with 5 bases left between them. The germline gives CDR1 SGHTA, CDR2 FQGNSA. CDR3 loop: CASSIFGELFF. The DNA for the CDR3 is TGTGCCAGCAGCATATTCGGGGAGCTGTTTTTT.

This clone has more than one count but fewer than ten. The genes are TRBV7-2 and TRBJ2-7; a possible D gene is TRBD1 (6 bases). The CDR3 consists of 16 residues. Trimming cost V 1 base and J 2 bases, with 15 bases left between them. In germline, CDR1 is SGHTA, CDR2 FQGNSA. The CDR3, as DNA: TGTGCCAGCAGCTTAGAGGGGGTTGGAGGTACCTACGAGCAGTACTTC. The encoded protein is CASSLEGVGGTYEQYF.

This clone came up a few times. This rearrangement joins TRBV2 to TRBJ1-1; tentative D call: TRBD1 (5 bases). The CDR3 spans 13 residues. From germline, CDR1 is SNHLY and CDR2 FYNNEI. Trimming took off 8 bases at V and 4 bases at J, with 14 bases between the two ends. The CDR3 DNA is TGTGCCAGCCATCGAGGGAGGGGCACTGAAGCTTTCTTT. Its protein product is CASHRGRGTEAFF. The complete variable domain, with remaining parts taken from reference TRBV2 and TRBJ1-1, reads EPEVTQTPSHQVTQMGQEVILRCVPISNHLYFYWYRQILGQKVEFLVSFYNNEISEKSEIFDDQFSVERPDGSNFTLKIRSTKLEDSAMYFCASHRGRGTEAFFGQGTRLTVV.

This clone was seen more than once but under ten times. This rearrangement joins TRBV2 to TRBJ1-6; 9 bases are shared with TRBD1. CDR3 length: 14 amino acids. The J segment lost 10 bases and the V segment lost 7 bases, leaving 8 bases of the junction unmatched. Germline lookup yields CDR1 SNHLY and CDR2 FYNNEI. This CDR3 is CASNLDRGGSPLHF. The CDR3 DNA reads as TGTGCCAGCAACCTGGACAGGGGAGGGTCACCCCTCCACTTT. Supplemented by reference TRBV2 and TRBJ1-6, the full variable domain reads EPEVTQTPSHQVTQMGQEVILRCVPISNHLYFYWYRQILGQKVEFLVSFYNNEISEKSEIFDDQFSVERPDGSNFTLKIRSTKLEDSAMYFCASNLDRGGSPLHFGNGTRLTVT.

The chain carries TRBV7-2 and TRBJ2-5; D is perhaps TRBD1 (5 bases). V shed 6 bases and J shed 4 bases, with 12 bases lying between them. The CDR3 loop spans 13 amino acids. CDR1 is SGHTA, CDR2 FQGNSA, per germline. The CDR3 is CASSHQGGETQYF. DNA for the CDR3: TGTGCCAGCAGTCATCAGGGTGGAGAGACCCAGTACTTC.

The chain carries TRBV6-5 and TRBJ2-7; TRBD1 might be the D (6 bases). Between the trimmed V and J ends, which lost 3 bases and 0 bases, there was a span of 15 bases. The V gene's germline CDR1 is MNHEY and CDR2 SVGAGI. This CDR3 has 16 residues. The CDR3 DNA reads as TGTGCCAGCAGTTATCCAGGGGTAGGGAGCTCCTACGAGCAGTACTTC. Translated: CASSYPGVGSSYEQYF.

Notes on this clone: Sequence at one end of the junction differs from germline and may be a read error. The chain recombines TRBV7-9 with TRBJ2-1; D may be TRBD2 (5 bases). The CDR3 covers 16 residues. Looked up from germline, CDR1 is SEHNR and CDR2 is FQNEAQ (reference sequence). The CDR3 here is CSSTPPPGGWDNEQFF. Written as DNA, the CDR3 is TGTTCCAGCACCCCCCCGCCCGGAGGTTGGGACAATGAGCAGTTCTTC.

This clone was found a few times. This rearrangement joins TRBV18 to TRBJ2-7; tentative D call: TRBD2 (6 bases). Germline-derived CDR1 and CDR2 are KGHSH and LQKENI. Trimming took 1 base from V and 3 from J, leaving 10 bases between them. CDR3 size: 14 residues. The CDR3 here is CASSPLAANYEQYF. CDR3 coding DNA: TGTGCCAGCTCACCACTAGCGGCAAACTACGAGCAGTACTTC.

The sample holds many counts of this clone. The chain couples TRBV28 to TRBJ1-1; D might be TRBD1 (5 bases). Trimming took off 3 bases at V and 5 bases at J, with 10 bases between the two ends. CDR3 length equals 13 residues. Germline V lookup: CDR1 MDHEN, CDR2 SYDVKM. The CDR3 coding sequence is TGTGCCAGCAGTTTGGTTGGGGCTACTGAAGCTTTCTTT. Its protein is CASSLVGATEAFF.

The CDR3 DNA follows: TGTGCCAGCAGCCAAGATAAAGCGGGCCTCTACGAGCAGTACTTC. Protein product: CASSQDKAGLYEQYF. The chain uses TRBV4-2 and TRBJ2-7; tentative D call: TRBD2 (6 bases). The V end lost 0 bases, the J end lost 3 bases, and 12 bases lay between the germline ends. Germline V lookup: CDR1 LGHNA, CDR2 YNFKEQ. The CDR3 is 15 amino acids.

The CDR3 reads CASSPRKGDPTEAFF. The CDR3, as DNA: TGTGCCAGCTCACCAAGGAAGGGGGACCCCACTGAAGCTTTCTTT. The V call is TRBV18, the J call TRBJ1-1; possibly TRBD1 for D (6 bases). V lost 2 bases, J lost 4 bases, and 14 bases lay in between. Germline lookup yields CDR1 KGHSH and CDR2 LQKENI. The CDR3 loop spans 15 amino acids.

DNA for the CDR3: TGTGCCAGCAGTTTATGGGGGGGGCTGGGGTCACCCCTCCACTTT. It is translated as CASSLWGGLGSPLHF. J is TRBJ1-6 and V is TRBV27; the D gene is possibly TRBD1 (6 bases). This CDR3 has 15 residues. Trimming cost V 1 base and J 10 bases, with 14 bases left between them. The V gene's germline CDR1 is MNHEY and CDR2 SMNVEV (reference sequence).

The CDR3 loop reads CASSTRTSGETQYF. The CDR3, as DNA: TGTGCCAGCAGTACCAGGACTAGCGGGGAGACCCAGTACTTC. V and J are TRBV28 and TRBJ2-5; 11 positions match TRBD2. The germline V gene has CDR1 MDHEN and CDR2 SYDVKM. This CDR3 contains 14 residues. Trimming at V came to 5 bases and at J to 5 bases, leaving 4 bases not matched to a gene.

The chain joins TRBV5-4 to TRBJ1-1, with D possibly being TRBD1 (5 bases). Trimming removed 4 bases from V and 6 bases from J, with 7 bases in between. CDR1 is SGHNT and CDR2 is YYREEE in the germline V gene (reference sequence). The CDR3 runs to 11 residues. The CDR3 DNA reads as TGTGCCAGCAGCCAGGGCCCTGAAGCTTTCTTT. It specifies CASSQGPEAFF.